The sequence of this T cell receptor (beta chain) was determined in a study of regulatory T cells. Study outcomes and limitations: Shannon entropy was nonsignificantly lower in patient CD8+ T cells than control CD8+ cells.

As regards this clone: The antigen is unknown.

The primer mix had 52 TRBV and 13 TRBJ primers. The table came from immunoSEQ multiplex PCR; TCRdb's copy has only in-frame clones and leaves some out. Here the sample spans approximately 5,600 clones, more than 80% being singletons. At testing, patients were 2 to 39 years old, with reduced naive and increased memory T-cell proportions. Source material: CD8+ T cells sorted from blood. The sequence derives from a child younger than 18 with CD3G deficiency.

The chain's CDR3 is CASSLPRLAGNEQFF. In nucleotides, the CDR3 is TGTGCCAGCAGTTTACCCCGACTAGCTGGAAATGAGCAGTTCTTC. The rearrangement joins TRBV28 to TRBJ2-1; TRBD2 matches at 7 bases. CDR3 length equals 15 residues. Trimming removed 2 bases from V and 7 bases from J; junction bases left unmatched: 8. The V gene's germline CDR1 is MDHEN and CDR2 SYDVKM.